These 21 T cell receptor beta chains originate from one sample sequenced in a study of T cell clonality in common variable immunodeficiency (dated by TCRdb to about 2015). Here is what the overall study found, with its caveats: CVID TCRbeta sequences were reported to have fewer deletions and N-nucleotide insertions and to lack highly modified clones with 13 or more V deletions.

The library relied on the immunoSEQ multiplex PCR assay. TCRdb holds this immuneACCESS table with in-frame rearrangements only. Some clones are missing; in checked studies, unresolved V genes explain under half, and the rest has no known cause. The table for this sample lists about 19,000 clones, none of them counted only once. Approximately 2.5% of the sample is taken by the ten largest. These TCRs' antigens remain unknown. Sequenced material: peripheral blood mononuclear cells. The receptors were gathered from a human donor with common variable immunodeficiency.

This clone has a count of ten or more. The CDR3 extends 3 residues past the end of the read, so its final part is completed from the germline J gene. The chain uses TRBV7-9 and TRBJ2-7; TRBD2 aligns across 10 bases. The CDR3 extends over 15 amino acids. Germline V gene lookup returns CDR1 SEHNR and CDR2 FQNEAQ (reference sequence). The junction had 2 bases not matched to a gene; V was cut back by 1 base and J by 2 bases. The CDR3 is CASSLGLAGAYEQYF. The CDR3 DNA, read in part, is TGTGCCAGCAGCTTAGGGCTAGCGGGAGCCTACGAG.

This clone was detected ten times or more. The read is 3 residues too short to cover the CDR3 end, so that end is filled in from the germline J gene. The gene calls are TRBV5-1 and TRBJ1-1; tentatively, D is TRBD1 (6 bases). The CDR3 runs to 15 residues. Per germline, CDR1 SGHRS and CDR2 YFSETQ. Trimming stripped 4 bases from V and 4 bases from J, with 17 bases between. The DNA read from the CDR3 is TGCGCCAGCAGCCCACTTGGAGGACAGTTCACTGAA. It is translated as CASSPLGGQFTE. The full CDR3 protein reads CASSPLGGQFTEAFF.

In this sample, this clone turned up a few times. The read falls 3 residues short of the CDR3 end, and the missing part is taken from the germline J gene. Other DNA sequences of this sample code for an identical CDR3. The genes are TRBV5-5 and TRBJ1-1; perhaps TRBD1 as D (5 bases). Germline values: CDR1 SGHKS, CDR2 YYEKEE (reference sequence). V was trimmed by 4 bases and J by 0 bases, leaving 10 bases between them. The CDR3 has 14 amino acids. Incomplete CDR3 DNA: TGTGCCAGCAGCCCTGGGGGGTTGAACACTGAA. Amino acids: CASSPGGLNTE. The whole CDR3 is CASSPGGLNTEAFF.

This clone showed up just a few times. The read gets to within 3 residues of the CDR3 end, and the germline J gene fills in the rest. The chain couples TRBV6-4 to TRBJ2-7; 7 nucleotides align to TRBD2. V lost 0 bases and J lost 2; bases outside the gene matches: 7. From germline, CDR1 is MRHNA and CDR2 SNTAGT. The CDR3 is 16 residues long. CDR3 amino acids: CASSDSSGIDAYEQYF. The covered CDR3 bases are TGTGCCAGCAGTGACTCAAGCGGGATCGATGCCTACGAG.

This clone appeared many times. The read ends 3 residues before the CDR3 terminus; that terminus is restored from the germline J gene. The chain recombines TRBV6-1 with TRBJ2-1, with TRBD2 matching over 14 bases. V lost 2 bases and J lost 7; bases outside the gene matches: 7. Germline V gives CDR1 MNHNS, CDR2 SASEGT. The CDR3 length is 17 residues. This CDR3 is CASSERLAGGGRNEQFF. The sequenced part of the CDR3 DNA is TGTGCCAGCAGTGAACGACTAGCGGGAGGGGGGCGTAATGAG.

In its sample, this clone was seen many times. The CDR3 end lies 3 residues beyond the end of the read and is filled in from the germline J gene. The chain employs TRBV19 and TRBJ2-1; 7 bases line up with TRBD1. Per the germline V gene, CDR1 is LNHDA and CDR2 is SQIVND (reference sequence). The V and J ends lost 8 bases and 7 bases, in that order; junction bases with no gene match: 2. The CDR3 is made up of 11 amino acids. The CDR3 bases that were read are TGTGCCAGTTCAGGGGGTAATGAG. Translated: CASSGGNE. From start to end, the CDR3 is CASSGGNEQFF.

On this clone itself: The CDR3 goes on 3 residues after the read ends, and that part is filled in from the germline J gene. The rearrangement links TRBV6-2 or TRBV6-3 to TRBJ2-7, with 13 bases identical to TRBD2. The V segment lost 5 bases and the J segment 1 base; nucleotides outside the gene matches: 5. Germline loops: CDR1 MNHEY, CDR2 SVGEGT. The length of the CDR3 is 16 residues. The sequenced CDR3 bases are TGTGCCAGCAGTCAGACTAGCGGGAGGCAATCCTACGAG. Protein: CASSQTSGRQSYE. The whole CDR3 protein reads CASSQTSGRQSYEQYF.

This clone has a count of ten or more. CDR3 sequence reads: CARHGTSGSSEQFF. CDR3 DNA, as far as it was read: TGTGCCCGACACGGGACTAGCGGTAGTAGTGAG. V and J are TRBV30 and TRBJ2-1, with 11 bases matching TRBD2. The read finishes 3 residues shy of the CDR3 end, and the germline J gene is used to complete it. V lost 8 bases to trimming and J lost 9 bases; unmatched junction nucleotides: 12. This CDR3 is built from 14 residues. Germline V gives CDR1 GTSNPN, CDR2 SVGIG (reference sequence).

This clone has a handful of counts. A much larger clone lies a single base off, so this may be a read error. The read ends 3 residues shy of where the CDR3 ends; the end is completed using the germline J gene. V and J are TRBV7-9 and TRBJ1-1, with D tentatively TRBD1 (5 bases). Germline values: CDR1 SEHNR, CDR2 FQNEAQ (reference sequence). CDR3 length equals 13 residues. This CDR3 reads CSSSLFRGVEAFF. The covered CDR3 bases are TGTTCCAGCAGCTTATTTCGAGGGGTAGAA.

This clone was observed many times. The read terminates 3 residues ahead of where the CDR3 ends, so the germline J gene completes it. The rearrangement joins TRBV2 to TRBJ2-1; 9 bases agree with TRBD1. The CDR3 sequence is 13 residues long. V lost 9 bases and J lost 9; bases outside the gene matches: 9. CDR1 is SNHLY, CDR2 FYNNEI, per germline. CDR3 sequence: CASSGQGNGEQFF. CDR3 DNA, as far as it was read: TGTGCCAGTTCGGGACAGGGAAACGGTGAG.

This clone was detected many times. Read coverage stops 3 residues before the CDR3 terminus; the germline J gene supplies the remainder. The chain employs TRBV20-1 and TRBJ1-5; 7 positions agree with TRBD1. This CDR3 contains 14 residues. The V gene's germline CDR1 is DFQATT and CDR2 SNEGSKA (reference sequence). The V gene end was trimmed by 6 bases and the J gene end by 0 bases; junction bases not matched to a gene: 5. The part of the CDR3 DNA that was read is TGCAGTGCCAGGGACAGATTTAGCAATCAGCCC. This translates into CSARDRFSNQP. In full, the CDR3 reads CSARDRFSNQPQHF.

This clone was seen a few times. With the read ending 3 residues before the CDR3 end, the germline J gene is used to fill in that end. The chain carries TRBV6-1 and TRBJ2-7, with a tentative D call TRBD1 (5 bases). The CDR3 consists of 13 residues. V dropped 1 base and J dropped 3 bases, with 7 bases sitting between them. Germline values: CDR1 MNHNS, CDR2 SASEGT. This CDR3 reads CASSEVGLYEQYF. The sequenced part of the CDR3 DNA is TGTGCCAGCAGTGAAGTGGGGCTCTACGAG.

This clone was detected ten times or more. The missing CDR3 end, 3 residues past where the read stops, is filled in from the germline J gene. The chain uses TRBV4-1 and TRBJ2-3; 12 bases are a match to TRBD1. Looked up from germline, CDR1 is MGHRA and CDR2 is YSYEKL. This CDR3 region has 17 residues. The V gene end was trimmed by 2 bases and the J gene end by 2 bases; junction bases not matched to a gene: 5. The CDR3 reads CASSQLSGQGATDTQYF. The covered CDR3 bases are TGCGCCAGCAGCCAATTGTCGGGACAGGGGGCCACAGATACG.

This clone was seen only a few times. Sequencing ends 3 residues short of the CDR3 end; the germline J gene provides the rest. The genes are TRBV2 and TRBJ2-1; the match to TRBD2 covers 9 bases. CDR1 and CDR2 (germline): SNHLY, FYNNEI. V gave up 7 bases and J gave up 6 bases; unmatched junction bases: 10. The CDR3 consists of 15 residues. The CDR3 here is CASIPRLAVLNEQFF. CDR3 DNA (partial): TGTGCCAGCATCCCGAGACTAGCGGTCCTCAATGAG.

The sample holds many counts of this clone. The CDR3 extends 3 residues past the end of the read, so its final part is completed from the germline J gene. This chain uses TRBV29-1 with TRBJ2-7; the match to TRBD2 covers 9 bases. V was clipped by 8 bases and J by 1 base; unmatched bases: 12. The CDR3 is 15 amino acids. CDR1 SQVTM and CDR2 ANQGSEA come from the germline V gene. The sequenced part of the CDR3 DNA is TGCAGCTTTCGACAGGGCCTAGCGGGATCCTACGAG. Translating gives CSFRQGLAGSYE. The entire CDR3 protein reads CSFRQGLAGSYEQYF.

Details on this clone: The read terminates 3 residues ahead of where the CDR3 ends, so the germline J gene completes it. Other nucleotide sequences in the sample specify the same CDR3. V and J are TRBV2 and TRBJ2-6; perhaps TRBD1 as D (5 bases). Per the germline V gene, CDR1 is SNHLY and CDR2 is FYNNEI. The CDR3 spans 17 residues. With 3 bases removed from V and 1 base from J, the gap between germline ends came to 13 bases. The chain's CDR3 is CASSDQGILSGANVLTF. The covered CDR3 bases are TGTGCCAGCAGTGACCAGGGAATCCTATCTGGGGCCAACGTC.

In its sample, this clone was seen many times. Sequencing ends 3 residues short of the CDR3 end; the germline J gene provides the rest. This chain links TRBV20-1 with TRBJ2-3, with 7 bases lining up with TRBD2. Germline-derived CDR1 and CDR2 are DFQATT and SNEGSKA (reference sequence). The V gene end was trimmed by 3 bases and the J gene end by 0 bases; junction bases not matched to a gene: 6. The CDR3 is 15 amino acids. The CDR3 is CSARAAGESTDTQYF. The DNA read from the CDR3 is TGCAGTGCTAGGGCTGCGGGAGAGAGCACAGATACG.

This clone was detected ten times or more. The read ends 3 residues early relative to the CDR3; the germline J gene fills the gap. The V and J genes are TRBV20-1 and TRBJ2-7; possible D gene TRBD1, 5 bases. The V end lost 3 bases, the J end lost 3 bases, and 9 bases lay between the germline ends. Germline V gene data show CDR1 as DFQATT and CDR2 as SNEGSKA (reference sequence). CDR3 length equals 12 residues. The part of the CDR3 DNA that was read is TGCAGTGCTAGTTATAGGGGCTACGAG. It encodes CSASYRGYE. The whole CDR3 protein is CSASYRGYEQYF.

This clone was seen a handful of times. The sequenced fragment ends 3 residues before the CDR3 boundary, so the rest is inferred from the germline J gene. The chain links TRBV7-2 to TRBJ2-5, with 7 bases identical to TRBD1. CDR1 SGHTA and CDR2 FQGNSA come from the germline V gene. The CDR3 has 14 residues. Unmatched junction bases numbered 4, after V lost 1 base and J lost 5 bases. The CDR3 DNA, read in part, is TGTGCCAGCAGCTTAGAAGGGGGCCCGGAGACC. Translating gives CASSLEGGPET. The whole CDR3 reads CASSLEGGPETQYF.

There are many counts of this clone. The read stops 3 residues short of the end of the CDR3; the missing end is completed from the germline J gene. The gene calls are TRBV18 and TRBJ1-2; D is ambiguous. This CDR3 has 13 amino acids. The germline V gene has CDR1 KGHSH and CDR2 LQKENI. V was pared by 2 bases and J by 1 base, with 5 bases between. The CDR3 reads CASSPADNYGYTF. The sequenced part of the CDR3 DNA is TGTGCCAGCTCACCAGCAGATAACTATGGC.

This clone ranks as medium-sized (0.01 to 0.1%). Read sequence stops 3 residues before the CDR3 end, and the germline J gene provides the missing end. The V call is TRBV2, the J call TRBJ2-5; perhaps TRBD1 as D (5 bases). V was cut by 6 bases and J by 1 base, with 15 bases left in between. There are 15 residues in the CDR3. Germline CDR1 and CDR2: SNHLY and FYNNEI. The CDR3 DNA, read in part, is TGTGCCAGCAGGGGGCCAGGTACAGCCCAAGAGACC. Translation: CASRGPGTAQET. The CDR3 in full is CASRGPGTAQETQYF.